This T cell receptor beta chain stems from a study of cytomegalovirus exposure and HLA in healthy donors (dated by TCRdb to the late 2010s). Study-wide context: An earlier analysis of a few hundred of the donors reported 250 to 350 Gb of sequence data and 117 million unique TCR beta sequences obtained from around 190 million T cells. Roughly 310 gigabases of sequencing data and approximately 85 million unique TCR sequences were included in an early release covering about 600 HLA-typed donors. Of the approximately 400 genotyped donors, roughly 76% were placed in the genetic ancestry cluster associated with self-reported Caucasian donors. The study was designed to test whether signatures of past pathogen exposure could be identified by cataloging public T cell receptors. The study used immunosequencing to profile the T cell repertoires of 666 subjects and linked those repertoires to cytomegalovirus serostatus. Along with the approximately 650-subject first cohort, a separate validation cohort of around 110 different subjects was used. High-throughput TCR immunosequencing, statistical association of individual TCRs with disease status, and machine learning were combined to predict cytomegalovirus infection status. A later analysis re-analyzed previously published TCR beta repertoires from 660 or so donors and added high-resolution HLA genotyping to study TCR occurrence patterns. Rather than using new phenotypic data, the later analysis identified candidate immune exposures from TCR beta sequences and from how often those sequences occurred across donors. An earlier analysis of some 600 of the donors applied high-throughput TCR beta sequencing to assess whether each TCR beta V gene segment acted as functional or pseudogenic. Alongside the repertoire data, information on donor age, sex, ethnicity and CMV serostatus was compiled. Genome-wide SNP genotypes for about 65% of the 666 donors were used in a later genetic analysis, which treated that subset as a discovery cohort. All discovery cohort repertoires had been generated using a single sequencing platform. Both class I and class II loci were covered by HLA typing, at four-digit resolution. The number of donors typed differed by locus, with about 629-640 for A, B, C, DRB1 and DQB1, roughly 520 for DQA1, approximately 580 for DPA1, and approximately 470 for DPB1. Four to six DR-DQ haplotypes were handled as single units for association and clustering, since linkage in the cohort was strong. Across about 380 genotyped donors of the cohort, an average of about 240,000 unique TCR beta nucleotide sequences per donor were sequenced, and 15% to 20% of those sequences were non-productive.

A remark on this clone: It has no known antigen specificity. There are no base qualities to consult, and no much larger clone falls within one base.

The cohort comprised 710 or so healthy bone marrow donors. At the time of sampling, all cohort members were nominally healthy, though unrecorded immune exposures were likely present. The donor tested CMV seronegative and was one of the 352 seronegative cohort members. Each donor provided a peripheral blood sample, and peripheral blood mononuclear cells were used for TCR beta sequencing. The Qiagen DNeasy Blood Extraction Kit was used to extract genomic DNA from the blood cell samples. Trimming accounts for 4 bases at V and 5 bases at J, while the number of junction bases matched to no gene is 4. Per the germline V gene, SNHLY is the CDR1 and FYNNEI is the CDR2. The CDR3 sequence holds 13 residues, the cysteine and phenylalanine included. Only the CDR3 DNA stays, 39 bases, in frame from base 1. Libraries came from the immunoSEQ multiplex PCR assay. The multiplex PCR relied on a mix of 60 forward primers for TCR Vbeta segments and 13 reverse primers for TCR Jbeta segments. Amplification of the CDR3 region of rearranged TCR beta genes was performed with a multiplex PCR assay on genomic DNA. On the Illumina HiSeq System, the amplified TCR beta libraries were sequenced as 87-base-pair reads. The original pipeline was this. Across the 670 or so repertoires, a later analysis counted roughly 77 million unique TCR beta chains, 9 million to 14 million of which were shared by at least two donors. To remove PCR and sequencing errors, raw reads were error-corrected and collapsed into unique sequences using a nearest-neighbor algorithm that merged closely related sequences. Alignment of CDR3 sequences to IMGT reference sequences was used to assign V, D and J gene segments. Each retained sequence needed at least a six-nucleotide match to both a V gene segment and a J gene segment. Rearrangements were called productive when the CDR3 lacked stop codons and stayed in frame with V and J; all others were non-productive. CDR3 was defined according to IMGT convention as the region running from the second conserved V-encoded cysteine to the conserved J-encoded phenylalanine. In an earlier analysis of more than 550 of the donors, sequences lacking an unambiguous match to a single V gene segment were excluded. In an earlier analysis of 450 to 700 of the donors, V segments were called functional above 56.7% productive rearrangements and were called segregating when the between-donor standard deviation exceeded 5%. A statistical classification framework was developed to diagnose cytomegalovirus status using the catalog of TCR beta chain sequences. A later analysis assigned V and J genes by comparing TCR nucleotide sequences with IMGT/GENE-DB human TR gene sequences. The TCRdist pipeline was used in a later analysis to assign CDR3 sequences and most-parsimonious VDJ recombination scenarios. In a later analysis, each TCR beta chain was defined by its CDR3 amino acid sequence together with its V-gene family, and reads without a unique V-gene family were excluded. As a way to deal with suspected cross-contamination and a sequencing artifact, a later analysis dropped nearly 600 nucleotide sequences that were highly shared and had low generation probability. In a later analysis, a clonal expansion index was calculated for each public chain from normalized within-repertoire ranks of inferred template counts. In a later analysis, generation probabilities were computed using a VDJ recombination model fitted to out-of-frame rearrangements, and the results were checked against IGoR. In a later analysis, hypergeometric tests were used to score TCR-TCR, TCR-HLA and TCR-CMV co-occurrence, with a repertoire-size bias correction applied to TCR pairs. A later analysis estimated false discovery rates by permuting HLA or CMV assignments 20 times. In a later analysis, co-occurring TCRs were grouped using DBSCAN, with TCRdist sequence similarity added in when clustering inside HLA-allele-positive subsets. For co-occurrence clustering, repertoires with fewer than 30,000 or more than 120,000 public chains were excluded, along with a handful of repertoires with anomalous nucleotide sharing. The clones in this table, taken by TCRdb from immuneACCESS, are in-frame only. Not every clone is retained; where verified, under half of the shortfall comes from an unresolved V gene, and the cause of the rest is unknown. V and J calls and clone size are given by that table; D and trimming were obtained from the DNA. This sample has over 130,000 clones in its table, and roughly 66% of those were observed once. 6% to 8% of the sample belongs to the ten largest clones.

Beyond this particular receptor, the publication reports: Broadly in line with IMGT annotations, most TCR beta V segments showed up in productive rearrangements about 87% or about 30% of the time in an earlier analysis of some 590 of the donors. The earlier analysis of some 540 of the donors excluded some 15 rarely observed V segments, including chromosome 9 orphons, because counts were too low. Because the 87-base-pair reads could not distinguish some IMGT-functional V segments, including TRBV6-2 and TRBV6-3, those segments were excluded. According to a later genetic analysis, donors in an Asian-associated ancestry cluster had fewer N-insertions in productive TCRs than the approximately 700-donor mean. A cluster of highly shared sequence variants was judged likely to represent a technical artifact of the sequencing pipeline. A few of the identified cytomegalovirus-associated TCR beta chains were confirmed in vitro to be specific for cytomegalovirus antigens. Correlated functional status among segregating V segments might reflect linkage disequilibrium, but an unknown experimental factor could not be ruled out. According to a later analysis, TCR association rates differed among HLA loci, with DRB1 alleles showing the most associated TCRs and HLA-C alleles showing the fewest. Only TCR beta chains were sequenced in this cohort, and the absence of alpha or paired-chain data limited detectable features. A total of fewer than 200 TCR beta chains were listed by the study as associated with cytomegalovirus. Because HLA typing was unavailable for some donors at each locus, only the typed subset was used in association tests. According to a later analysis, most CMV-associated TCR beta chains appeared to be HLA-restricted, and the HLA associations seemed to be driven largely by CMV exposure. V-gene and J-gene trimming of TCR beta chains was associated with a missense DCLRE1C variant in a later genetic analysis, and the association was replicated in an independent cohort. A further reported finding was that TCR beta sequences accurately predicted the HLA-A and HLA-B alleles for most subjects in the first cohort. The authors suggested that the approach could potentially be generalized to other disease states and immunological phenotypes. Across donors, most TCR sequences were observed very rarely, whereas some public TCRs were present in many individuals. Roughly uniform sequencing depth across donors was assumed in presence/absence analyses, although this assumption may not hold. In a later analysis, HLA-associated TCR beta chains were found to be more clonally expanded and to have lower generation probabilities than equally common non-associated chains. CMV serostatus was the only immune exposure information available for the cohort. In a later analysis, about 16,000 TCR beta sequences were associated with specific HLA alleles at a false discovery rate of 0.05. The classifier was reported to diagnose cytomegalovirus status with high specificity and sensitivity in both the original and validation cohorts. Assigning TCR associations to individual alleles was difficult when HLA alleles, especially DR and DQ, strongly co-occurred. Several of the top co-occurrence clusters appeared to be linked to parvovirus B19, influenza, CMV and Epstein-Barr virus, according to a later analysis.

The clonotype comes from a woman aged 55-70 years in good health and CMV-seronegative. This sequence uses TRBV2 and TRBJ2-5; 7 middle bases align to TRBD2. The sample consisted of PBMCs. The CDR3 in this case is CASSAGREETQYF. The sequence in DNA is TGTGCCAGCAGTGCTGGGCGGGAGGAGACCCAGTACTTC. The reference TRBV2 and TRBJ2-5 proteins fill in what lies around the CDR3, so the full variable domain reads EPEVTQTPSHQVTQMGQEVILRCVPISNHLYFYWYRQILGQKVEFLVSFYNNEISEKSEIFDDQFSVERPDGSNFTLKIRSTKLEDSAMYFCASSAGREETQYFGPGTRLLVL.